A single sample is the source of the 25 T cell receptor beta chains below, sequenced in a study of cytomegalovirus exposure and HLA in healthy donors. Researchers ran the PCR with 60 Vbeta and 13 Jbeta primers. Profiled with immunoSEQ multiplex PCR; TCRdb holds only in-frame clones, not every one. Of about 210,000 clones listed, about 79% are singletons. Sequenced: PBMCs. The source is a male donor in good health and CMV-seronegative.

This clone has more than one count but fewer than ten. CDR3 sequence (DNA): TGCGCCAGCAGCTTGACCGGGACAGGGAGCTACGAGCAGTACTTC. This gives the protein CASSLTGTGSYEQYF. The genes are TRBV10-2 and TRBJ2-7; 9 nucleotides align to TRBD1. Germline V gene data show CDR1 as WSHSY and CDR2 as SAAADI. The CDR3 has 15 amino acids. V trimming: 6 bases; J trimming: 3 bases; junction bases outside the gene matches: 9.

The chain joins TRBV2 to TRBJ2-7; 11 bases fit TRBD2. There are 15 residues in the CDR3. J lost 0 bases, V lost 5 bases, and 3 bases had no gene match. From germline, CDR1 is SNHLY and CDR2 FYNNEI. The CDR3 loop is CASSRLAGSSYEQYF. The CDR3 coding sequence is TGTGCCAGCAGTCGACTAGCGGGGAGCTCCTACGAGCAGTACTTC. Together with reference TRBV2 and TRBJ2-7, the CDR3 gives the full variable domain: EPEVTQTPSHQVTQMGQEVILRCVPISNHLYFYWYRQILGQKVEFLVSFYNNEISEKSEIFDDQFSVERPDGSNFTLKIRSTKLEDSAMYFCASSRLAGSSYEQYFGPGTRLTVT.

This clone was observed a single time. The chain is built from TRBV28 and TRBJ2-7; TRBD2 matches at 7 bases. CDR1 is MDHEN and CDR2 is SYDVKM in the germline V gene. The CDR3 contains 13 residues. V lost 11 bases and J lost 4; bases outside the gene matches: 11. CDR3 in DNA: TGTGCCCACAAGGGAGCAGCGGGGTACGAGCAGTACTTC. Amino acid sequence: CAHKGAAGYEQYF. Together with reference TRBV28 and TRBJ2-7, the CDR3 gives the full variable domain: DVKVTQSSRYLVKRTGEKVFLECVQDMDHENMFWYRQDPGLGLRLIYFSYDVKMKEKGDIPEGYSVSREKKERFSLILESASTNQTSMYLCAHKGAAGYEQYFGPGTRLTVT.

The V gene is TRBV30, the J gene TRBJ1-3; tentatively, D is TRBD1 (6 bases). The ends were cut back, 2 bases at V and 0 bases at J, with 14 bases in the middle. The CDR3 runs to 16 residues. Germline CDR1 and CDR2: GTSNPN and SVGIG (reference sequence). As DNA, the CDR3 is TGTGCCTGGAGTACCAGACAGGATTCCTCTGGAAACACCATATATTTT. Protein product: CAWSTRQDSSGNTIYF.

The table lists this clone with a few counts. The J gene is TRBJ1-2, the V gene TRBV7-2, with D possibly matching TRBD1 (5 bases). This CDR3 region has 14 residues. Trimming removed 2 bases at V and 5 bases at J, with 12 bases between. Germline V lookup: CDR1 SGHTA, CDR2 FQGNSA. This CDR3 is CASSLKGPSYGYTF. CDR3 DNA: TGTGCCAGCAGCTTAAAGGGGCCCTCTTATGGCTACACCTTC.

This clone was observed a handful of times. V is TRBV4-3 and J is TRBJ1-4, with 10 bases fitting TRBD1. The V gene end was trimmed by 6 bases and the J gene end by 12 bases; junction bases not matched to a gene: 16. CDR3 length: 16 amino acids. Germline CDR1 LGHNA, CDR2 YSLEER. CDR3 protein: CASSLGPGTGEGELFF. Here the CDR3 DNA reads TGCGCCAGCAGTCTAGGTCCCGGGACAGGGGAAGGGGAACTGTTTTTT.

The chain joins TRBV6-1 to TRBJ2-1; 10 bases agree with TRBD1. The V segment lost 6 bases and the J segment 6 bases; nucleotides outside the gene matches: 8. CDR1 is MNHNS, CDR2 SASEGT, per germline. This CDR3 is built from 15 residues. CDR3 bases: TGTGCCAGCAGCCTAATCGACAGGGGGCTCAATGAGCAGTTCTTC. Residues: CASSLIDRGLNEQFF.

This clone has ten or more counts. The CDR3 DNA follows: TGCGCCAGCAGCCAAGAGCGGGGGGGCCAAGAGACCCAGTACTTC. This sequence encodes CASSQERGGQETQYF. The chain employs TRBV4-3 and TRBJ2-5, with 9 bases identical to TRBD2. This CDR3 has 15 residues. The V and J ends lost 0 bases and 1 base, in that order; junction bases with no gene match: 0. Germline CDR1 is LGHNA and CDR2 is YSLEER.

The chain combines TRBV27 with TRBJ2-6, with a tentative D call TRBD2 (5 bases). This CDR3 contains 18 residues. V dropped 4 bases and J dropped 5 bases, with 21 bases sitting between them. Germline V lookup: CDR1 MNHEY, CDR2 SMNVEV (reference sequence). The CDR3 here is CASSSRQLDPGRANVLTF. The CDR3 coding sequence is TGTGCCAGCAGTTCAAGACAACTTGACCCGGGGAGGGCCAACGTCCTGACTTTC.

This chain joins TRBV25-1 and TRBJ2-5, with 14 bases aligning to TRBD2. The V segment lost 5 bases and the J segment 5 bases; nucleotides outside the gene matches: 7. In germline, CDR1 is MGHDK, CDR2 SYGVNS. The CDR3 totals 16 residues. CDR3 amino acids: CASSIGTSGSEETQYF. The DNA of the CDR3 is TGTGCCAGCAGTATCGGGACTAGCGGGAGTGAGGAGACCCAGTACTTC.

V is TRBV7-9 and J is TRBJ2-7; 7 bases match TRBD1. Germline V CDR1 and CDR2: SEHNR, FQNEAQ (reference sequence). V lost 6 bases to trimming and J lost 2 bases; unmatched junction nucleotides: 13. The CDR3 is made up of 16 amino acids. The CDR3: CASSHPDRLGAYEQYF. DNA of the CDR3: TGTGCCAGCAGTCATCCGGACAGGCTTGGGGCCTACGAGCAGTACTTC.

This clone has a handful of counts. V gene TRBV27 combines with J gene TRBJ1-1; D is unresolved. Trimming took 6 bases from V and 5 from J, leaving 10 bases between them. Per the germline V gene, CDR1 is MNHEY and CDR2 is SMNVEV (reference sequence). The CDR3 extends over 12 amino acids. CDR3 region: CASSSRQTEAFF. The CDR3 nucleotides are TGTGCCAGCAGCTCCCGACAAACTGAAGCTTTCTTT.

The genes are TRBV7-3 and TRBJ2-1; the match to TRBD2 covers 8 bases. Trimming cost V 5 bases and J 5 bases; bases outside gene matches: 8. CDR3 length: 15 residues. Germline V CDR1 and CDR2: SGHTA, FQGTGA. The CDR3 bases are TGTGCCAGCAGCGCCGTTGGGCGGGGGGACAATGAGCAGTTCTTC. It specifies CASSAVGRGDNEQFF.

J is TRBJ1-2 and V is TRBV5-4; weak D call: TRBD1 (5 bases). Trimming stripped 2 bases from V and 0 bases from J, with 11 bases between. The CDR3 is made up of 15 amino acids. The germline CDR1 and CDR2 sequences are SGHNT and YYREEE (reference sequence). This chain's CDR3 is CASSLIDSANYGYTF. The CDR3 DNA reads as TGTGCCAGCAGCTTAATTGACAGCGCTAACTATGGCTACACCTTC.

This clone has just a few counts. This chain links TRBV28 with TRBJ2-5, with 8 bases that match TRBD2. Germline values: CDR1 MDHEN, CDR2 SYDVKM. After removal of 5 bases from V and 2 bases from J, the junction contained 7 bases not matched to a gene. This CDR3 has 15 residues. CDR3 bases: TGTGCCAGCAGTCCCGGGACTAGAAAACAAGAGACCCAGTACTTC. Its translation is CASSPGTRKQETQYF.

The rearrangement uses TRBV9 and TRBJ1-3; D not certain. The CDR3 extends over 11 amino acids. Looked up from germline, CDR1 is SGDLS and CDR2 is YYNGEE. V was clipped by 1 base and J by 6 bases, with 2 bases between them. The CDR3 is CASSVQNTIYF. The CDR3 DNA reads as TGTGCCAGCAGCGTACAAAACACCATATATTTT.

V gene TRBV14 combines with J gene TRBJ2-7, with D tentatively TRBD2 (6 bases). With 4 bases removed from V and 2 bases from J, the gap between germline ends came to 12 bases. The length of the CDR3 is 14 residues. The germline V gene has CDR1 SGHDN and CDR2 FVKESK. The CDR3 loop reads CASSLPGLTYEQYF. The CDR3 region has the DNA TGTGCCAGCAGCCTACCGGGACTCACCTACGAGCAGTACTTC.

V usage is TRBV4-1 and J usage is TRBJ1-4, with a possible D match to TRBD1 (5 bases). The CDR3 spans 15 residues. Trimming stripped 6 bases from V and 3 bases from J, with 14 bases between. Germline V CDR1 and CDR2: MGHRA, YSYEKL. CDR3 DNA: TGCGCCAGCAGATGGAGTGTAGGGGCTAATGAAAAACTGTTTTTT. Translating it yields CASRWSVGANEKLFF.

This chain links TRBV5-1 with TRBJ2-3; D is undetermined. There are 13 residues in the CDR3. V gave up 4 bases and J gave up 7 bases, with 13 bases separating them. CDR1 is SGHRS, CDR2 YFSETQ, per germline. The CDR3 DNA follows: TGCGCCAGCAGCCCAGAACCCACGAATACGCAGTATTTT. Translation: CASSPEPTNTQYF. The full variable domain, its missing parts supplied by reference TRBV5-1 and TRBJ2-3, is KAGVTQTPRYLIKTRGQQVTLSCSPISGHRSVSWYQQTPGQGLQFLFEYFSETQRNKGNFPGRFSGRQFSNSRSEMNVSTLELGDSALYLCASSPEPTNTQYFGPGTRLTVL.

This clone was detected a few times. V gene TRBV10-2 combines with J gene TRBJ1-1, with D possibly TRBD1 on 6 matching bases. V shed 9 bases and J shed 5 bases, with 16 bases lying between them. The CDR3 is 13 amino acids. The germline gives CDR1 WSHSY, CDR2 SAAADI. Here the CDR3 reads CASGEGDGTEAFF. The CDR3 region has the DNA TGCGCCAGTGGGGAGGGGGATGGGACTGAAGCTTTCTTT.

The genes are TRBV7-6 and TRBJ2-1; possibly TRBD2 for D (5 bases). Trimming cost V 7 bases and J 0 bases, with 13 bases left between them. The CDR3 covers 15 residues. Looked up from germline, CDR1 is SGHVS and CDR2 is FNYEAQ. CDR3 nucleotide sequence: TGTGCCAGCACCCCAAGAGGGAGCTCCTACAATGAGCAGTTCTTC. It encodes CASTPRGSSYNEQFF.

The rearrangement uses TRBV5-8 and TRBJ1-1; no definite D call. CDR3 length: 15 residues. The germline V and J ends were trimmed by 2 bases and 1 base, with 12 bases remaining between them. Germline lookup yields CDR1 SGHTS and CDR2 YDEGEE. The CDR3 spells CASSFKSTGNTEAFF. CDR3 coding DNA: TGTGCCAGCAGCTTTAAATCGACGGGGAACACTGAAGCTTTCTTT.

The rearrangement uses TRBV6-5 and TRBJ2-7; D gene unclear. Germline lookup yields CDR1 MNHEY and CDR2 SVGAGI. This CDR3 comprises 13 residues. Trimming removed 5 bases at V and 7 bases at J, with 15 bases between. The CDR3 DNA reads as TGTGCCAGCAGTAGCCCCGCGGCTAGAGAGCAGTACTTC. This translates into CASSSPAAREQYF.

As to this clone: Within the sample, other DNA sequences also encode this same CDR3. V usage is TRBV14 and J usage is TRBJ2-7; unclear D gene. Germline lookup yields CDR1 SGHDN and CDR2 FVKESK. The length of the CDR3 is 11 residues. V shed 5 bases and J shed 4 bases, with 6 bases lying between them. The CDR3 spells CASSSLYEQYF. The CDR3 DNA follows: TGTGCCAGCAGCTCCCTGTACGAGCAGTACTTC.

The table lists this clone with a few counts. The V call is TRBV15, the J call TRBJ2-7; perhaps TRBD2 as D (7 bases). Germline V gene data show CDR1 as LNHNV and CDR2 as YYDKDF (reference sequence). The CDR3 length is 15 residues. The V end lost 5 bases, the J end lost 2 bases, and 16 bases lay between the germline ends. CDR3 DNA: TGTGCCACCAGCCGCCGCGGAGGGGGGGCCTACGAGCAGTACTTC. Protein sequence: CATSRRGGGAYEQYF.